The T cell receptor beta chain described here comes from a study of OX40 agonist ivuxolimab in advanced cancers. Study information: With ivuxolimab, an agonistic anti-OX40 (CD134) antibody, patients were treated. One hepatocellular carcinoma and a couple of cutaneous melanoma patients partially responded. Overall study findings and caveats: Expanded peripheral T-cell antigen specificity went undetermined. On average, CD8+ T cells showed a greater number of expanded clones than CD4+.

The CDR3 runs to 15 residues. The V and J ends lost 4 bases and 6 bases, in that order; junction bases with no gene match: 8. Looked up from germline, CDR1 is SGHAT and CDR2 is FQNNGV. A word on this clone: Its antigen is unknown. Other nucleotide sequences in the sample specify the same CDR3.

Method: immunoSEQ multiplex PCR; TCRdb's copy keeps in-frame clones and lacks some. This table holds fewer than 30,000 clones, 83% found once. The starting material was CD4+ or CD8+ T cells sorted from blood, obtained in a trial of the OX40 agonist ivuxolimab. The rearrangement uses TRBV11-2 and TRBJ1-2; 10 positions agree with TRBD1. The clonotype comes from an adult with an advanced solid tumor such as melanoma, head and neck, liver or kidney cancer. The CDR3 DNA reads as TGTGCCAGCAGCTCCGGACAGGGGGATTTGAATGGCTACACCTTC. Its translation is CASSSGQGDLNGYTF.